This T cell receptor beta chain emerged from a study of post-analysis software for immune sequencing data. Whole-study context: Relapsing-remitting, secondary progressive and progressive-relapsing courses of multiple sclerosis were included. Study-wide findings and caveats: Compared against controls, patients with multiple sclerosis displayed significantly lower normalized Chao1 diversity. Samples made in the same batch grouped tightly together by F measure. Five or six TRBV segments, including TRBV5-6, TRBV5-1 and TRBV20-1, were more frequent in patients than controls.

This CDR3 contains 15 residues. V shed 6 bases and J 5 bases; nucleotides not matched to a gene: 8. Germline V CDR1 and CDR2: MDHEN, SYDVKM. The TCR beta cDNA libraries contained unique molecular identifiers. TCRdb redid the calling of the PCR reads with MiXCR, one entry per CDR3 protein. The sample lists 150,000 to 200,000 distinct CDR3 sequences, about 29% occurring once. Details on this clonotype: Its specificity is unknown.

The chain joins TRBV28 to TRBJ1-1, with 11 bases that match TRBD1. Input material: blood. The sequence was obtained from a girl between 10 and 17 years old with multiple sclerosis. CDR3 DNA sequence: TGTGCCAGCAGCTCTACCGGGACAGGGGGTACTGAAGCTTTCTTT. Translated, it gives CASSSTGTGGTEAFF.